The clone carrying this T cell receptor beta chain was seen only a few times. This sample is drawn from a study of blood T cell repertoires in COVID-19. Looking at the study overall: The samples span acute and convalescent COVID-19 from the United States, Italy and Spain. Sample material is recorded as cDNA or gDNA derived from T cells, B-cell-depleted T cells, or PBMCs.

Cohort allocation depended upon clinical history that participants reported. Germline values: CDR1 MNHEY, CDR2 SVGEGT. The CDR3 is 12 amino acids. V gave up 2 bases and J gave up 2 bases, with 2 bases separating them. Here immunoSEQ multiplex PCR was the method, and the copy in TCRdb shows in-frame clones only, minus some. The repertoire holds some 330,000 clones, roughly four fifths seen once, with about 4.8% in the top ten. The TCR sequence derives from a woman between 45 and 60 years old who had recovered from COVID-19. Material for sequencing was PBMCs or T cells enriched from blood (not recorded which). The chain joins TRBV6-2 or TRBV6-3 to TRBJ2-3; unclear D gene. The CDR3 is CASSYLTDTQYF. The DNA for the CDR3 is TGTGCCAGCAGTTACCTCACAGATACGCAGTATTTT.